A selection of T cell receptor beta chains follows, all from one sample in a study of OX40 agonist ivuxolimab in advanced cancers. Assay: immunoSEQ multiplex PCR; the TCRdb copy retains only in-frame clones and omits some. The data hold just over 60,000 clones, with 92% observed a single time. Sequencing used CD4+ or CD8+ T cells sorted from blood, obtained in a trial of the OX40 agonist ivuxolimab. These receptors came from an adult with an advanced solid tumor such as melanoma, head and neck, liver or kidney cancer. The CDR3 runs from the conserved cysteine through the conserved F or W. The D gene is left open where the match is weak. Where a row states a size, it is once, few, many or the class of an expanded clone; other rows omit it.

>-|TRBJ1-1|TRBV7-2|-
TGTGCCAGCAGCAAACCCTGGGGGGCTGAAGCTTTCTTT
CASSKPWGAEAFF
>-|TRBJ1-2|TRBV9|-
TGTGCCAGCAGCGGAGGACAGAGACTAAACTATGGCTACACCTTC
CASSGGQRLNYGYTF
>-|TRBJ2-5|TRBV5-1|-
TGCGCCAGCAGCTTGGAGCAAGAGACCCAGTACTTC
CASSLEQETQYF
>-|TRBJ1-2|TRBV7-8|-
TGTGCCAGCAGCTCCGGGGGCAGGATAGCTAACTATGGCTACACCTTC
CASSSGGRIANYGYTF
>TRBD2|TRBJ2-5|TRBV7-7|-
TGTGCTAGCAGCTCCCTACGGAGCGGGGGGATCCAAGAGACCCAGTACTTC
CASSSLRSGGIQETQYF
>-|TRBJ1-3|TRBV11-3|-
TGTGCCAGCAGCTTTGGGCAGGGCTCTGGAAACACCATATATTTT
CASSFGQGSGNTIYF
>-|TRBJ2-7|TRBV18|-
TGTGCCAGCTCACCACCGGTGGGCCAAAACGAGCAGTACTTC
CASSPPVGQNEQYF
>-|TRBJ2-1|TRBV21-1|-
TGTGCCAGCAGCAGCTTGGACAGGGAGAAATTCAATGAGCAGTTCTTC
CASSSLDREKFNEQFF
>-|TRBJ2-7|TRBV5-1|-
TGCGCCAGCAGCCCGAGAAGCGGTGACGAGCAGTACTTC
CASSPRSGDEQYF
>-|TRBJ2-7|TRBV27|-
TGTGCCAGCAGCGGAGTGGTAGGACAGCCATACTTC
CASSGVVGQPYF
>TRBD2|TRBJ2-1|TRBV19|-
TGTGCCAGCCAAAGGCGGGGGGGGCCCTACAATGAGCAGTTCTTC
CASQRRGGPYNEQFF
>TRBD1|TRBJ1-4|TRBV9|-
TGTGCCAGCAGCGCCCAGGAGGGGGCGAATGAAAAACTGTTTTTT
CASSAQEGANEKLFF
>TRBD1|TRBJ2-7|TRBV6-5|few
TGTGCCAGCAGCTTTACAGGACAGGGTTCCTACGAGCAGTACTTC
CASSFTGQGSYEQYF
>TRBD1|TRBJ2-5|TRBV27|-
TGTGCCAGCCGGGACAGTTGGTACCAAGAGACCCAGTACTTC
CASRDSWYQETQYF
>TRBD1|TRBJ2-5|TRBV5-1|-
TGCGCCAGCAGCTTGGGAGACAGGGTCTCGGAGACCCAGTACTTC
CASSLGDRVSETQYF
>TRBD1|TRBJ2-7|TRBV11-2|-
TGTGCCAGCAGCTTACTCGGGACAGAGCTCTACGAGCAGTACTTC
CASSLLGTELYEQYF
>TRBD2|TRBJ2-1|TRBV4-1|-
TGCGCCAGCAGCCAAGCCTTCTTAGCGGGACGCAATGAGCAGTTCTTC
CASSQAFLAGRNEQFF
>TRBD2|TRBJ2-3|TRBV5-1|-
TGCGCCAGCAGCTTGGGAGCTAGCGGGAGTGTGGCAGATACGCAGTATTTT
CASSLGASGSVADTQYF
>TRBD1|TRBJ1-4|TRBV5-1|-
TGCGCCAGCAGCCGGACAGGGTCCAGTGAAAAACTGTTTTTT
CASSRTGSSEKLFF
>-|TRBJ2-7|TRBV29-1|-
TGCAGCGTTGTCGGCCAAGGTCGCGAGCAGTACTTC
CSVVGQGREQYF
>TRBD1|TRBJ1-5|TRBV19|-
TGTGCCAGTAGCCACACAGGGGGAAATCAGCCCCAGCATTTT
CASSHTGGNQPQHF
>TRBD2|TRBJ2-5|TRBV6-1|once
TGTGCCAGCCCAGCGGGAGATCAAGAGACCCAGTACTTC
CASPAGDQETQYF
>-|TRBJ2-7|TRBV19|-
TGTGCCAGTAGCAGGGGCGACGAGCAGTACTTC
CASSRGDEQYF
>-|TRBJ1-3|TRBV30|once
TGTGCCTGGAGTTCAACGGGGCCCGTTGACACCATATATTTT
CAWSSTGPVDTIYF
>-|TRBJ2-2|TRBV6-5|-
TGTGCCAGCAGACAGACGACGGCTCGCACCGGGGAGCTGTTTTTT
CASRQTTARTGELFF
>-|TRBJ2-3|TRBV7-2|few
TGTGCCAGCAGCTTTCGGTCTAGCGGCACAGATACGCAGTATTTT
CASSFRSSGTDTQYF
>TRBD1|TRBJ1-4|TRBV5-1|-
TGCGCCAGCAGCGGGACAGGGCCGACCGGTGGGGAAAAACTGTTTTTT
CASSGTGPTGGEKLFF
>-|TRBJ1-2|TRBV19|-
TGTGCCAGTAGTACCGGGGACCAAACCTCCTCCGGCTACACCTTC
CASSTGDQTSSGYTF
>-|TRBJ2-1|TRBV11-2|-
TGTGCCAGCAGCCGACAGCGATCCTACAATGAGCAGTTCTTC
CASSRQRSYNEQFF
>-|TRBJ1-2|TRBV6-5|-
TGTGCCAGCAGTTACTTCGCAGGGACTTATGGCTACACCTTC
CASSYFAGTYGYTF
>-|TRBJ2-3|TRBV6-5|-
TGTGCCAGCAGGGATAGCGTGGTAGGCGATACGCAGTATTTT
CASRDSVVGDTQYF
>-|TRBJ1-3|TRBV5-1|-
TGCGCCAGCAGCTTGGGCGCAGGTTTAAACTCTGGAAACACCATATATTTT
CASSLGAGLNSGNTIYF
>-|TRBJ2-7|TRBV9|-
TGTGCCAGCAGCGTAGGGGCGGACTCCTACGAGCAGTACTTC
CASSVGADSYEQYF
>TRBD2|TRBJ2-3|TRBV5-1|-
TGCGCCAGCAGCGACTCTAGCGGGGGGGTTACCCCGCAGTATTTT
CASSDSSGGVTPQYF
>-|TRBJ1-4|TRBV6-1|-
TGTGCCAGCAGTGTAATTGCAACTAATGAAAAACTGTTTTTT
CASSVIATNEKLFF
>-|TRBJ1-5|TRBV6-5|-
TGTGCCAGCAGCAGAGGGACAATTAGCAATCAGCCCCAGCATTTT
CASSRGTISNQPQHF
>-|TRBJ2-2|TRBV5-1|-
TGCGCCAGCAGCACGCTAGTCCGTGTCGGGGAGCTGTTTTTT
CASSTLVRVGELFF
>-|TRBJ2-2|TRBV9|-
TGTGCCAGCAGCGTAGCTCTCCCACAGATCTTCAACACCGGGGAGCTGTTTTTT
CASSVALPQIFNTGELFF
>-|TRBJ2-1|TRBV6-5|-
TGTGCCAGCACTCGCGGACTCTACAATGAGCAGTTCTTC
CASTRGLYNEQFF
>-|TRBJ1-2|TRBV6-5|-
TGTGCCAGCAGAACAGGGAACCTCGGTGGCTACACCTTC
CASRTGNLGGYTF
>-|TRBJ2-7|TRBV5-6|few
TGTGCCAGCAGCTTGGTTGGCCAGGGCGACCACGAGCAGTACTTC
CASSLVGQGDHEQYF
>-|TRBJ2-1|TRBV6-1|-
TGTGCCAGCAGTGCCCGCATAGGCGAGCAGTTCTTC
CASSARIGEQFF